This T cell receptor beta chain was retrieved from a study of blood T cell repertoires in COVID-19. This CDR3 contains 13 residues. After removal of 6 bases from V and 5 bases from J, the junction contained 5 bases not matched to a gene. Germline CDR1 and CDR2: MDHEN and SYDVKM. Profiled with immunoSEQ multiplex PCR; TCRdb holds only in-frame clones, not every one. Among 75,000 to 100,000 clones listed, about 85% were seen once. The chain is built from TRBV28 and TRBJ1-1, with 8 bases aligning to TRBD1. Sequenced input: peripheral blood. The TCR originated in a man in his sixties or seventies with acute or convalescent COVID-19. CDR3 amino acids: CASSTGGGTEAFF. The CDR3, as DNA: TGTGCCAGCAGCACAGGGGGAGGAACTGAAGCTTTCTTT.